This TCR beta chain was recovered during a study of STAT5B mutations in CD4+ large granular lymphocyte leukemia. To note about this clone: The antigen remains unidentified.

Source study methods: Productive clonotypes were detectable down to 2.59 x 10-5 frequency. Method: immunoSEQ multiplex PCR; TCRdb's copy keeps in-frame clones and lacks some. V and J calls and clone size are as listed in that table; D and trimming were resolved from the DNA. The table records about 24,000 clones, roughly 70% of them present only once. Per germline, CDR1 SGHTS and CDR2 YDEGEE. The ends lost 4 bases at V and 2 bases at J; junction bases unmatched: 6. The CDR3 runs 15 residues. Whole-study results and caveats: Roughly a quarter of private leukemic clonotypes occurred rarely in other patients' non-leukemic repertoires.

The chain is built from TRBV5-8 and TRBJ1-5, with 7 bases identical to TRBD1. The origin of this receptor is a human donor in good health. The material sequenced was CD4+ T cells from blood buffy coats. The CDR3 coding sequence is TGTGCCAGCAGCAATGACAGGGAAGGCAATCAGCCCCAGCATTTT. It specifies CASSNDREGNQPQHF.